This TCR beta chain derives from a study of T cells expressing NK-cell markers. TCRdb processed the 5' RACE reads again and assigns one entry to each CDR3 protein, with no DNA. Recorded here are about 160,000 distinct CDR3 sequences; the top ten clones represent roughly 20%. The CDR3 has 15 amino acids. This chain connects TRBV21-1 to TRBJ2-3; the D call of TRBD1 rests on TCRdb alone, since no DNA is present to check it. TRBV21-1 is noted as a pseudogene. The receptor's source is a woman between 18 and 69 years old in good health. Sequences were obtained from blood T cells: a sorted CD56 or NKG2C T cell subset, CD4+ or CD8+ T cells, or bulk PBMC T cells (not recorded which). The CDR3 spells CASSGLIGDTDTQYF.